This T cell receptor (beta chain) was found in a study of T-cell reconstitution after alpha-beta-depleted transplantation in children. Study findings and constraints: One year after transplant, T-cell counts and diversity came mostly from newly produced T cells.

CDR3 length: 15 residues. The V end was cut by 2 bases, the J end by 5 bases, with 14 bases between. CDR1 and CDR2 (germline): SGHTA, FQGTGA. Concerning this clonotype: Its antigen is still unknown.

Using unique molecular identifiers, the investigators prepared the TCRbeta library. TCRdb re-called the PCR reads with MiXCR, one entry per CDR3 protein. The profile shows around 600,000 distinct CDR3 sequences, roughly 24% of them singletons. The V and J genes are TRBV7-3 and TRBJ2-3; maybe TRBD2 (6 bases). This material consisted of PBMCs, mostly from graft donor cells, taken 360 days after TCRalphabeta/CD19-depleted stem cell transplant. This TCR derives from a boy less than two years old who had a stem cell transplant for acute myeloid leukemia, so the T cells may come from the graft donor. CDR3 loop: CASSLGVWGEDTQYF. CDR3 in DNA: TGTGCCAGCAGCTTAGGGGTGTGGGGGGAAGATACGCAGTATTTT.